The source of this TCR beta chain is a study of T cell responses to AZD1222 COVID-19 vaccine (dated by TCRdb to the early 2020s). In the study overall: A total of 233 trial participants underwent TCR sequencing, of whom around 200 received two doses of AZD1222 and about 25 received two doses of the MenACWY control vaccine. Enrollment into the trials was organized by age into subgroups of 18-55, 56-69 and 70-plus years, and those subgroups contained roughly 160, 29 and 62 TCR-sequenced participants, respectively. General study outcomes and caveats: Conclusions about previously exposed vaccinees are limited because only 5 or 6 AZD1222 recipients were SARS-CoV-2 seropositive at baseline. Vaccine-associated CD4 TCRs spanned the whole spike protein, with dominant responses in regions 160-218 and 743-854. Participants were mostly white British, with more females than males. The authors suggested clonal diversity may have been underestimated. Reportedly, almost half of the unique spike-specific TCRs recognized epitopes lying outside the regions that are mutated in the B.1.351 and B.1.1.7 variants. The 56-69-year group was small, and its depth increase did not reach significance, likely because of low power. No day 14 peak-response samples were available, so repertoires were characterized only after the peak T cell response. After two AZD1222 doses, both the breadth and the depth of spike-specific TCRs were significantly higher than at day 0 and than in MenACWY recipients.

Taken from the germline V gene, the CDR1 and CDR2 loops are SQVTM and ANQGSEA. The junction shows trimming of 4 bases on V and 0 bases on J, plus 10 bases between the germline ends. The CDR3 runs 13 amino acids, cysteine and phenylalanine included. The retained sequence is limited to the CDR3, 39 bases, with the frame set at the first base. The CDR3 regions of human TCRbeta chains were analyzed by immunosequencing. The paper's processing steps were these. TCRs in the repertoires were compared against a reference library of SARS-CoV-2-specific TCRs that had been generated with the MIRA antigen-specificity platform. Breadth was defined as the fraction of unique TCRs that were SARS-CoV-2-associated. Depth was defined as the fraction of total T cells that were SARS-CoV-2-associated. Using the MIRA data, every spike-specific TCR was mapped to the spike region that the TCR reacted to and assigned to either a CD4 or a CD8 class. Log10-transformed breadth and depth values were compared by one-way ANOVA with Sidak's multiple comparisons tests. Here the immuneACCESS table is served through TCRdb, limited to in-frame sequences with V and J called. Missing clones are a known gap in these copies; in checked studies unresolved V genes cover under half, and the rest lacks a known reason. The DNA gave D and trimming, while V, J and clone size come from that table. This sample holds 150,000 to 200,000 clones; about nine tenths were observed only once. About 5.9% of the sample is held by the ten biggest clonotypes.

Regarding this clone: The target of this receptor is not known. No base quality values were provided; no much bigger clone lies one nucleotide off.

This specimen's time point label, per the study, means: about 28 days (+/-7) after the second vaccine dose. AZD1222 recipients whose second dose came at about 4 weeks and those whose second dose came at about 12 weeks were combined into one group, since spike-specific TCR depth and breadth did not differ between the two schedules. Samples from vaccinated people were obtained from the UK trials COV001 and COV002, which included a single-blind randomized controlled phase 2/3 trial of AZD1222 (ChAdOx1 nCoV-19) in healthy adults. Trial participant PBMC samples were collected at day 0 and day 28 after the second dose for TCRbeta chain sequencing.

The rearranged segments are TRBV29-1 and TRBJ2-7, with a weak D call of TRBD2 (5 bases match). The sample here was peripheral blood, taken 28 days after the second AZD1222 dose. The TCR was taken from an adult who received the AZD1222 COVID-19 vaccine. The CDR3 protein is CSVVEGYSYEQYF. The nucleotide sequence reads as follows: TGCAGCGTTGTTGAGGGTTACTCCTACGAGCAGTACTTC.